This note documents a single TCR beta chain sequence. Its specificity is not known. This entry is derived from a study of T cell clones after liver transplantation. At the level of the study: Three of the eight recipients were HCV-positive; the rest had non-autoimmune, non-viral transplant indications.

Only in-frame clones appear in the TCRdb table, and some are missing; sequencing was by immunoSEQ multiplex PCR. The table lists fewer than 20,000 clones, around nine tenths of them singletons. The germline V gene encodes CDR1 SEHNR and CDR2 FQNEAQ (reference sequence). The trim removed 5 bases at V and 4 bases at J, leaving 7 bases unmatched. This CDR3 is 14 amino acids long. Notes on the study in general: Conclusions were preliminary, with small, heterogeneous patient groups.

The TCR was taken from a human donor who received a liver transplant. The chain uses TRBV7-9 and TRBJ1-1; 7 positions agree with TRBD1. Source: CD8+ T cells from blood, taken before liver transplant. CDR3 sequence reads: CASSPKPGGTEAFF. DNA for the CDR3: TGTGCCAGCAGCCCCAAGCCAGGGGGCACTGAAGCTTTCTTT.